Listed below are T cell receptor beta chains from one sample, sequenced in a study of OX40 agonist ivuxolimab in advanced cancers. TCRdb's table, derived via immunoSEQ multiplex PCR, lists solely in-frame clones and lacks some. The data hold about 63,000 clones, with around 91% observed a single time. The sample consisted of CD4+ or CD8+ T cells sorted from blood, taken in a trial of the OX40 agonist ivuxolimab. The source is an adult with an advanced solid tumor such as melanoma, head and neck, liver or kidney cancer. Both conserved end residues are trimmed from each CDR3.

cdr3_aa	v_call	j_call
ATSRDWRRLKSYNEQF	TRBV15	TRBJ2-1
ASSSRISGGLRIQY	TRBV28	TRBJ2-4
ASSWDRGGELF	TRBV7-9	TRBJ2-2
ASSLEGEGTEAF	TRBV5-1	TRBJ1-1
ASSKQGTGANVLT	TRBV7-6	TRBJ2-6
ASTWGRAVSYEQY	TRBV28	TRBJ2-7
ASRDRGVRGNQPQH	TRBV28	TRBJ1-5
ASSTGQVNQPQH	TRBV21-1	TRBJ1-5
ASRQVGAGELF	TRBV27	TRBJ2-2
ASSVWQGRNSPLH	TRBV2	TRBJ1-6
ASSLNRVGQPQH	TRBV28	TRBJ1-5
ASSPDRVGANVLT	TRBV7-6	TRBJ2-6
ASRLNPGGSEAF	TRBV2	TRBJ1-1
ASTLGWGADTEAF	TRBV5-1	TRBJ1-1
ASSQNLGDYGYT	TRBV16	TRBJ1-2
ASSSRGGGREGYT	TRBV9	TRBJ1-2
ASSDSRPRVSQPQH	TRBV6-4	TRBJ1-5
ASSSGTTTEQY	TRBV7-2	TRBJ2-7
ASSLLAGGYYEQY	TRBV13	TRBJ2-7
ASGSAGQSTDTQY	TRBV28	TRBJ2-3
ASRKQALTGGYT	TRBV19	TRBJ1-2
ASSHRVGGGAGDTQY	TRBV4-2	TRBJ2-3
SVQGQMNTEAF	TRBV29-1	TRBJ1-1
ASSEPAGSYGYT	TRBV6-1	TRBJ1-2
ASSAGGGRETQY	TRBV9	TRBJ2-5
ASSLRTSRYFTNTGELF	TRBV4-2	TRBJ2-2
ASSLGTEAF	TRBV2	TRBJ1-1
ASSHYNLGTSGSAYEQF	TRBV4-1	TRBJ2-1